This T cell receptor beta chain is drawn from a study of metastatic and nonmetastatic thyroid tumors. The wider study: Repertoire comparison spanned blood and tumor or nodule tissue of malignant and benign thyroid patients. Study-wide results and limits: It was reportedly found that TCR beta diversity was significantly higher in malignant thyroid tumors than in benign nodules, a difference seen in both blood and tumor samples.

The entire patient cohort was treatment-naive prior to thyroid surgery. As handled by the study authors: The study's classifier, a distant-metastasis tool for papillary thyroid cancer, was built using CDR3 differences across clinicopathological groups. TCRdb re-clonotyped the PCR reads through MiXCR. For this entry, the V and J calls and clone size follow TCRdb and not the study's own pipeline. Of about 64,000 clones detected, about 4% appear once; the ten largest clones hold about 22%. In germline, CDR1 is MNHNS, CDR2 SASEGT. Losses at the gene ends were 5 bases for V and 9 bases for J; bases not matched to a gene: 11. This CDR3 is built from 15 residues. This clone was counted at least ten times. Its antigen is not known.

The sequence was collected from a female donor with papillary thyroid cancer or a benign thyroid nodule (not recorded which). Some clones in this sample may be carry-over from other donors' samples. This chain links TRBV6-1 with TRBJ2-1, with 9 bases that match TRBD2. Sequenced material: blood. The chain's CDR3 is CASSLSGTSHGEQFF. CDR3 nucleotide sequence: TGTGCCAGCAGTTTATCCGGGACTAGCCACGGTGAGCAGTTCTTC.